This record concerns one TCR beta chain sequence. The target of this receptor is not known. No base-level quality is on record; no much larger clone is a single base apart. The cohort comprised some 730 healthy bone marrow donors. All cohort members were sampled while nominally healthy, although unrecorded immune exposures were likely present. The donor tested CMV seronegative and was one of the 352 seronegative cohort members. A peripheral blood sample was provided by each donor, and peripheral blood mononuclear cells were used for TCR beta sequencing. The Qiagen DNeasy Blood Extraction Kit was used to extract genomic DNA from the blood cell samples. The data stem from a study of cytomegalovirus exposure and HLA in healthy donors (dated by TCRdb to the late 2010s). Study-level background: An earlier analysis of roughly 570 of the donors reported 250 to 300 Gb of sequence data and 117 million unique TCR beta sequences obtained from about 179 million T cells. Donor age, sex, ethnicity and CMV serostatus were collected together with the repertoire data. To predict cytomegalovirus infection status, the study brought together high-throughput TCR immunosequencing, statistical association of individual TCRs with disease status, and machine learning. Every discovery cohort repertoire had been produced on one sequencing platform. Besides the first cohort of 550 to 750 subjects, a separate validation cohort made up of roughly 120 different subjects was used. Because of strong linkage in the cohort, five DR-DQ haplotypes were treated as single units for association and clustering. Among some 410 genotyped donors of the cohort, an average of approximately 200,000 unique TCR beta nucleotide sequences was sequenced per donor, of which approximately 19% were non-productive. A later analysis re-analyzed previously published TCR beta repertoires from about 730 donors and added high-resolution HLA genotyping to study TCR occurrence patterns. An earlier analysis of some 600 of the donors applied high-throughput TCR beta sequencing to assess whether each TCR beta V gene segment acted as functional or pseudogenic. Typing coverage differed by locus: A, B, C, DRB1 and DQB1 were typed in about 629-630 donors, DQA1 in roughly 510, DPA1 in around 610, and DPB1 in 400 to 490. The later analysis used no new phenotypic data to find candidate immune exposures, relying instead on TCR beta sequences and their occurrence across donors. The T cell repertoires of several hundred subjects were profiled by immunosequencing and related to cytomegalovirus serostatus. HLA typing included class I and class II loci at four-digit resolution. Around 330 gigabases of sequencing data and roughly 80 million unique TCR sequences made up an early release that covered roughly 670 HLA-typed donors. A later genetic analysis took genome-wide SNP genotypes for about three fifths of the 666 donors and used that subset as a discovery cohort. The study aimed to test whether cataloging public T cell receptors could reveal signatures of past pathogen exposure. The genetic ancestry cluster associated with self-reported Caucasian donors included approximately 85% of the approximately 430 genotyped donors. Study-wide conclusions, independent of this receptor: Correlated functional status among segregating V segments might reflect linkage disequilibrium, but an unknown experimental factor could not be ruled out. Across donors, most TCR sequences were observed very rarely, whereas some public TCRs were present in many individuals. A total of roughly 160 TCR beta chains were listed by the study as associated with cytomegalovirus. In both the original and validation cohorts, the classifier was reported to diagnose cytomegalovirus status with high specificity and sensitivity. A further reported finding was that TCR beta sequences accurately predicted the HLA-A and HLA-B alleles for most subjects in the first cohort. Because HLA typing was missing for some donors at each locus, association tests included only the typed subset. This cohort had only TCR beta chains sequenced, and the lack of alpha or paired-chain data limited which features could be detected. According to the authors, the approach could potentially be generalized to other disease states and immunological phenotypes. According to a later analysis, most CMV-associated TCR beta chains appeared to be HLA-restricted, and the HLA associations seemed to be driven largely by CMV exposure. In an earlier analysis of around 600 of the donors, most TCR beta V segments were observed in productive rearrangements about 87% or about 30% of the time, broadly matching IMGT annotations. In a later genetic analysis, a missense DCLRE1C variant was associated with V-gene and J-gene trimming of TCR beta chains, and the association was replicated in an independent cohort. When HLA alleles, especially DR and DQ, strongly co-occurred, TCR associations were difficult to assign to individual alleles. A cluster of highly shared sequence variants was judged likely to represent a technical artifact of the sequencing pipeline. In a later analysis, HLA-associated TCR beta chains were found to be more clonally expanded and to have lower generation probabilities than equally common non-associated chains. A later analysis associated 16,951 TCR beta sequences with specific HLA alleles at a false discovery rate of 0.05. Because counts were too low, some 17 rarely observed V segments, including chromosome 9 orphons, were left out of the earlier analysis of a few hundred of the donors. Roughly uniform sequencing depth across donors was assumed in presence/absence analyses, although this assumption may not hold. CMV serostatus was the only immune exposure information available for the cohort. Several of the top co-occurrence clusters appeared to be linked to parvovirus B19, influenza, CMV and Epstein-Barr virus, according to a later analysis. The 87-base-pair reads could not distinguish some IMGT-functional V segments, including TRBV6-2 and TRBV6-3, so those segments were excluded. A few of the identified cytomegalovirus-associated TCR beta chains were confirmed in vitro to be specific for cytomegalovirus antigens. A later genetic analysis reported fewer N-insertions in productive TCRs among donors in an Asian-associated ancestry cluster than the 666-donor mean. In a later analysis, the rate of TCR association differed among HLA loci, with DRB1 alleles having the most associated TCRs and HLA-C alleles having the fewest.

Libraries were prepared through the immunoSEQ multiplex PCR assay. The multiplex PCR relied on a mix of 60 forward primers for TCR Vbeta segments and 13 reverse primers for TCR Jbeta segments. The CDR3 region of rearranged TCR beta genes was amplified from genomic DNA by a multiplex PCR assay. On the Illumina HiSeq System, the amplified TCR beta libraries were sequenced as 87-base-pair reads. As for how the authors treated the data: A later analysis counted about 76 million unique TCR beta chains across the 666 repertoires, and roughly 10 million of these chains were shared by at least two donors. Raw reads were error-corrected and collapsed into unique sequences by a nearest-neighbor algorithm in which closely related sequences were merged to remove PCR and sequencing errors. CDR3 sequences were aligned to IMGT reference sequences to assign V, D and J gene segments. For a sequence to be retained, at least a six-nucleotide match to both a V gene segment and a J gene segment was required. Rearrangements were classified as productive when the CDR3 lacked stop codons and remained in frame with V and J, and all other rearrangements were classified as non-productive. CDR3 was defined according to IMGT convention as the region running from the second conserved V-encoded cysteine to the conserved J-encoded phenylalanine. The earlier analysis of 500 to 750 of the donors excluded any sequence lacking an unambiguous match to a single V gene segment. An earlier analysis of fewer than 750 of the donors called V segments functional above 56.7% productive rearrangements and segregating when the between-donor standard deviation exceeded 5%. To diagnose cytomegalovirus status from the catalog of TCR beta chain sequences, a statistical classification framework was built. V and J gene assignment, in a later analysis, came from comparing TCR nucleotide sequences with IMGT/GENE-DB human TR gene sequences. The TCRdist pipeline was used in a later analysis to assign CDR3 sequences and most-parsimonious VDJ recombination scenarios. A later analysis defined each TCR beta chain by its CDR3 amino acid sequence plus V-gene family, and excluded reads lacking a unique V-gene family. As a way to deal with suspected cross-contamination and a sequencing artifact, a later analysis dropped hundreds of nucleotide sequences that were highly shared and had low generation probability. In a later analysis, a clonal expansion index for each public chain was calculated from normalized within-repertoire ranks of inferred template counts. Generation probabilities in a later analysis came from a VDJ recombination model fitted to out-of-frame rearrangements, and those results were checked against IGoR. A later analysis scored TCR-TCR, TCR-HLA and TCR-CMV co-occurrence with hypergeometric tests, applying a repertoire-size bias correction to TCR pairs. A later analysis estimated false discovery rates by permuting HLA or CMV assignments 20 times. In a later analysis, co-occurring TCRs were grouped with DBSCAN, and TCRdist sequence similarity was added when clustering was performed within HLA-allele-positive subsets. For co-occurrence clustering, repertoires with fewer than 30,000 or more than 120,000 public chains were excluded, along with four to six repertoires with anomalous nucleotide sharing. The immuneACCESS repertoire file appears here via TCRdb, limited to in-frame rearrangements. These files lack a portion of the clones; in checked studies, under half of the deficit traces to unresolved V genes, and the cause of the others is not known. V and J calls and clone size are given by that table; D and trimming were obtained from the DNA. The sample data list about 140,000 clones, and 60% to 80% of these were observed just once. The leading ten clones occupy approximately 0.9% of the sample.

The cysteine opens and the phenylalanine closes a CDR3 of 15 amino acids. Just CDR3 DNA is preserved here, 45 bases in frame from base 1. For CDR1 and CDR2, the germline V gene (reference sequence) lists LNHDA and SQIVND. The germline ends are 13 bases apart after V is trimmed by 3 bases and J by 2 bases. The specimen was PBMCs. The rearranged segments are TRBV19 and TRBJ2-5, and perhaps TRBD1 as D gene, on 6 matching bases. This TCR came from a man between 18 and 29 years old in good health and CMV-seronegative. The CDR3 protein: CASSIGQGIQETQYF. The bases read TGTGCCAGTAGTATTGGCCAGGGGATACAAGAGACCCAGTACTTC. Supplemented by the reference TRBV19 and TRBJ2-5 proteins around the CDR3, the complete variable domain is DGGITQSPKYLFRKEGQNVTLSCEQNLNHDAMYWYRQDPGQGLRLIYYSQIVNDFQKGDIAEGYSVSREKKESFPLTVTSAQKNPTAFYLCASSIGQGIQETQYFGPGTRLLVL.